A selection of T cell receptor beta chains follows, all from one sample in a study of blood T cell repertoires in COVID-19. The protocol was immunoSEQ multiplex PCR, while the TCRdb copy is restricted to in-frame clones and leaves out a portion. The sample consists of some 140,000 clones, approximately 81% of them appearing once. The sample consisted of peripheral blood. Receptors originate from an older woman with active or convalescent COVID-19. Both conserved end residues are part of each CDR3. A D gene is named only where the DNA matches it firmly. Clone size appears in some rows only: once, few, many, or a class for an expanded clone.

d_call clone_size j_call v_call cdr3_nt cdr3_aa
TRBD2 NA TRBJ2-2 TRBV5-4 TGTGCCGGACTGAGCGGGGCGAACACCGGGGAGCTGTTTTTT CAGLSGANTGELFF
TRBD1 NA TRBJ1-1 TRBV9 TGTGCCAGCAGCGTAGACTCAGGGGGGAACACTGAAGCTTTCTTT CASSVDSGGNTEAFF
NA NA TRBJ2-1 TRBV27 TGTGCCAGCAGTCCCCGACTAGGAGCCTACAATGAGCAGTTCTTC CASSPRLGAYNEQFF
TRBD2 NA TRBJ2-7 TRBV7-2 TGTGCCAGCAGCTTAGTAGGGACTAGCGGGAGCTTCTACGAGCAGTACTTC CASSLVGTSGSFYEQYF
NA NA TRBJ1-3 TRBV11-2 TGTGCCAGCAGCTTGGCCGGATGGGGCGGAAACACCATATATTTT CASSLAGWGGNTIYF
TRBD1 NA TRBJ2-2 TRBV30 TGTGCCTGGACCGGGACAGGCGACACCGGGGAGCTGTTTTTT CAWTGTGDTGELFF
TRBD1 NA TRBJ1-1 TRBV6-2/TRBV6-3 TGTGCCAGCAGTTCGGGACAGGGGAGCACTGAAGCTTTCTTT CASSSGQGSTEAFF
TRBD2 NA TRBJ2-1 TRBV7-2 TGTGCCAGCAGCTTGACTAGCGGGGACTACAATGAGCAGTTCTTC CASSLTSGDYNEQFF
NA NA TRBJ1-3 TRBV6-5 TGTGCCAGCAGTCCGGGCCGGGGGATCGGAAACACCATATATTTT CASSPGRGIGNTIYF
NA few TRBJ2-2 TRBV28 TGTGCCAGCAGTTTGGACAGTTCGAACACCGGGGAGCTGTTTTTT CASSLDSSNTGELFF
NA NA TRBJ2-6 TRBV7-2 TGTGCCAGCAGCTTAGCGGCCGGAGTGGGTGCCAACGTCCTGACTTTC CASSLAAGVGANVLTF
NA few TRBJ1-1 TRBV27 TGTGCCAGCAGTTTAGATTCCGGAGCGAACACTGAAGCTTTCTTT CASSLDSGANTEAFF
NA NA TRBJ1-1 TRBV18 TGTGCCAGCTCGCGCATACAGGAGATGAACACTGAAGCTTTCTTT CASSRIQEMNTEAFF
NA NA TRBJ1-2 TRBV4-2 TGTGCCAGCAGCCAAGATCAACAGGGATCGGGTGGCTACACCTTC CASSQDQQGSGGYTF
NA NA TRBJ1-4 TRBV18 TGTGCCAGCTCACCAATTATCGGCGGAGGGAATGAAAAACTGTTTTTT CASSPIIGGGNEKLFF
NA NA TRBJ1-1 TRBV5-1 TGCGCCAGCAGCTGGGGGAGGGACACTGAAGCTTTCTTT CASSWGRDTEAFF
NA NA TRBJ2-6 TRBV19 TGTGCCAGTAGGAGGGTGGCTGGGGCCAACGTCCTGACTTTC CASRRVAGANVLTF
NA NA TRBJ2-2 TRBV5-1 TGCGCCAGCAGCTTGGAGACAGGGAACACCGGGGAGCTGTTTTTT CASSLETGNTGELFF
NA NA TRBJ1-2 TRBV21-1 TGTGCCAGCAGCAAAGCGCGGGGTGCTAACTATGGCTACACCTTC CASSKARGANYGYTF
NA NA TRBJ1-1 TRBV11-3 TGTGCCAGCAGCCGGGGGGCCACTGAAGCTTTCTTT CASSRGATEAFF
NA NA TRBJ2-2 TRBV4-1 TGCGCCAGCAGCCAGGGGGCGCGTTACACCGGGGAGCTGTTTTTT CASSQGARYTGELFF
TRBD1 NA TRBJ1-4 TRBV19 TGTGCCAGTAGGATCGACAGGACAGGGGAAAAACTGTTTTTT CASRIDRTGEKLFF
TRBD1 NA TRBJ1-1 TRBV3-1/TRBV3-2 TGTGCCAGCAGCCCTGGACAGGTTGGCAACACTGAAGCTTTCTTT CASSPGQVGNTEAFF
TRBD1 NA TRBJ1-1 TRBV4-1 TGCGCCAGCAGCCTTAGAGGGGGCGGCGACGCGGCTGAAGCTTTCTTT CASSLRGGGDAAEAFF